This passage covers 6 T cell receptor beta chains from one sample sequenced in a study of CD8 T cells in Susac syndrome. The RNA, roughly 0.5 to 1 ug, was put through reverse transcription using random hexamers. TCRdb independently ran MiXCR on the immunoSEQ multiplex PCR reads; one entry per CDR3 protein. Among about 200,000 distinct CDR3 sequences listed, roughly 90% were seen once. The specimen sequenced was CD4+ T cells from PBMCs. The receptors originated from a human donor with Susac syndrome.

The rearrangement links TRBV7-2 to TRBJ1-2; 7 nucleotides match TRBD1. Germline V gene sequence: CDR1 SGHTA, CDR2 FQGNSA. V was clipped by 5 bases and J by 4 bases; unmatched bases: 7. The CDR3 spans 14 residues. CDR3 region: CASSSDRESYGYTF. The DNA of the CDR3 is TGTGCCAGCAGCAGCGACAGGGAAAGCTATGGCTACACCTTC.

The chain uses TRBV28 and TRBJ1-2, with D perhaps matching TRBD1 (6 bases). The CDR3 is 12 residues long. Germline V lookup: CDR1 MDHEN, CDR2 SYDVKM. The V gene lost 6 bases and the J gene lost 4 bases, with 9 bases spanning the gap. CDR3 region: CASRGALYGYTF. The CDR3 nucleotides read TGTGCCAGCAGGGGGGCCCTCTATGGCTACACCTTC.

The V call is TRBV5-1, the J call TRBJ1-2; D is unclear. The germline V gene encodes CDR1 SGHRS and CDR2 YFSETQ. CDR3 size: 13 residues. V was shortened by 2 bases and J by 2 bases, with 7 bases between the two germline ends. The CDR3: CASSFGENYGYTF. The CDR3 region has the DNA TGCGCCAGCAGCTTTGGGGAGAACTATGGCTACACCTTC.

This clonotype was seen only a few times. V is TRBV27 and J is TRBJ1-1, with D unclear. V dropped 2 bases and J dropped 3 bases, with 7 bases sitting between them. The CDR3 loop spans 13 amino acids. CDR1 and CDR2 from the germline V gene are MNHEY and SMNVEV (reference sequence). The CDR3 sequence: CASSLVGYTEAFF. CDR3 nucleotides: TGTGCCAGCAGTTTAGTCGGGTACACTGAAGCTTTCTTT.

The CDR3 here is CASQKDRAYTGQYF. The CDR3 nucleotides read TGTGCCAGCCAAAAGGACAGGGCTTATACTGGGCAGTACTTC. The rearrangement joins TRBV5-4 to TRBJ2-7, with 8 bases matching TRBD1. The trim removed 7 bases at V and 9 bases at J, leaving 15 bases unmatched. Germline V gene data show CDR1 as SGHNT and CDR2 as YYREEE (reference sequence). This CDR3 contains 14 residues.

The V call is TRBV7-9, the J call TRBJ2-2; D is ambiguous. CDR1 SEHNR and CDR2 FQNEAQ come from the germline V gene (reference sequence). Trimming removed 1 base from V and 4 bases from J, with 7 bases in between. This CDR3 has 14 residues. The CDR3 reads CASSLGSFTGELFF. The CDR3 DNA reads as TGTGCCAGCAGCTTAGGGAGCTTCACCGGGGAGCTGTTTTTT.